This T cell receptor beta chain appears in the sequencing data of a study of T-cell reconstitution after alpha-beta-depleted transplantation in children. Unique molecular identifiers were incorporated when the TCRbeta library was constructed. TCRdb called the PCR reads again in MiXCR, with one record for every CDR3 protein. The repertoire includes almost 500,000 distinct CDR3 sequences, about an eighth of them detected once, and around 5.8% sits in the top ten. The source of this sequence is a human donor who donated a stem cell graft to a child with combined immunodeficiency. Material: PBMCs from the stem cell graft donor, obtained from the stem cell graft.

In DNA, the CDR3 is TGTGCCAGCAGCCCTACTCAAGGATCCTACGAGCAGTACTTC. Translated, it gives CASSPTQGSYEQYF. The chain has TRBV7-9 and TRBJ2-7, with unresolved D. This CDR3 is 14 amino acids long. CDR1 is SEHNR and CDR2 is FQNEAQ in the germline V gene (reference sequence). Between the trimmed V and J ends, which lost 5 bases and 1 base, there was a span of 12 bases.